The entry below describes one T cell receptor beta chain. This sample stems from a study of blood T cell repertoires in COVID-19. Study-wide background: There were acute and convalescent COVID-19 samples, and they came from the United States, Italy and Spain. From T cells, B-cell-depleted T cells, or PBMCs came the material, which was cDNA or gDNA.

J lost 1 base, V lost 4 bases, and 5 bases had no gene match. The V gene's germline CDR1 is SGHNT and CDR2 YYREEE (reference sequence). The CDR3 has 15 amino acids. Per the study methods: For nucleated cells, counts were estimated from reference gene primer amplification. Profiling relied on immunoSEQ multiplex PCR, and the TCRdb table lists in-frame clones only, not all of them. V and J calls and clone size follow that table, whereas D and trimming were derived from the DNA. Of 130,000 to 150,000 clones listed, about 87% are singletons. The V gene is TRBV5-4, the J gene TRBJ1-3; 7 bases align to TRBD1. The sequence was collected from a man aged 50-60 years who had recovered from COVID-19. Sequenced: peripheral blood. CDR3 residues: CASSAWTGSGNTIYF. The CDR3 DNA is TGTGCCAGCAGCGCGTGGACAGGATCTGGAAACACCATATATTTT. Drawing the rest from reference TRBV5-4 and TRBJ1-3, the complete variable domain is ETGVTQSPTHLIKTRGQQVTLRCSSQSGHNTVSWYQQALGQGPQFIFQYYREEENGRGNFPPRFSGLQFPNYSSELNVNALELDDSALYLCASSAWTGSGNTIYFGEGSWLTVV.